Following are 21 T cell receptor beta chains from one sample sequenced in a study of T cell clonality in common variable immunodeficiency. General observations from the study: Fewer deletions and N-nucleotide insertions were reportedly seen in common variable immunodeficiency TCR beta sequences.

Profiling relied on immunoSEQ multiplex PCR, and the TCRdb table lists in-frame clones only, not all of them. The counts give more than 20,000 clones, none of them seen only once; around 4% is held by the top ten. What these receptors recognize is not known. The sample taken for sequencing was peripheral blood mononuclear cells. The receptors originated from a human donor with common variable immunodeficiency.

This clone was found many times. Read sequence stops 3 residues before the CDR3 end, and the germline J gene provides the missing end. The chain is built from TRBV18 and TRBJ2-4; 8 nucleotides match TRBD2. The CDR3 runs to 16 residues. The germline V gene encodes CDR1 KGHSH and CDR2 LQKENI. V lost 1 base, J lost 6 bases, and 8 bases stayed unmatched. The sequenced CDR3 bases are TGTGCCAGCTCACCACGTTTAGCGGGGTCCGTAAACATT. Translation gives CASSPRLAGSVNI. The entire CDR3 protein reads CASSPRLAGSVNIQYF. The full variable domain, completed using reference TRBV18 and TRBJ2-4, is NAGVMQNPRHLVRRRGQEARLRCSPMKGHSHVYWYRQLPEEGLKFMVYLQKENIIDESGMPKERFSAEFPKEGPSILRIQQVVRGDSAAYFCASSPRLAGSVNIQYFGAGTRLSVL.

This clone was detected only a few times. The read ends 3 residues shy of where the CDR3 ends; the end is completed using the germline J gene. This chain joins TRBV20-1 and TRBJ2-7; 11 bases are a match to TRBD2. The CDR3 contains 17 residues. Germline loops: CDR1 DFQATT, CDR2 SNEGSKA (reference sequence). V shed 3 bases and J 5 bases; nucleotides not matched to a gene: 15. CDR3 DNA (partial): TGCAGTGCTAGGATGTTTAGCGGGAGGGCCACAATACACGAG. It is translated as CSARMFSGRATIHE. The full CDR3 reads CSARMFSGRATIHEQYF.

This clone appeared a few times. The read terminates 3 residues before the CDR3 end, so the remaining end is supplied by the germline J gene. J is TRBJ1-1 and V is TRBV7-6, with TRBD1 as a possible D gene (5 bases). Germline CDR1 SGHVS, CDR2 FNYEAQ. This CDR3 region has 15 residues. V was trimmed by 4 bases and J by 3 bases, leaving 15 bases between them. The CDR3 DNA, read in part, is TGTGCCAGCAGCTCCGACTGGGGAGGGGACACTGAA. This translates into CASSSDWGGDTE. The entire CDR3 reads CASSSDWGGDTEAFF.

As to this clone: Read data end 3 residues before the CDR3 end; the end is taken from the germline J gene. The V call is TRBV7-9, the J call TRBJ1-2; 9 bases map to TRBD1. Germline V lookup: CDR1 SEHNR, CDR2 FQNEAQ (reference sequence). V dropped 5 bases and J dropped 4; count of bases not matched to a gene: 8. This CDR3 is 15 amino acids long. Partial CDR3 DNA: TGTGCCAGCAGCGGGGTTTTACAGGGGGCCTATGGC. Protein product: CASSGVLQGAYG. The full CDR3 protein is CASSGVLQGAYGYTF.

This clone was seen many times. With the read ending 3 residues before the CDR3 end, the germline J gene is used to fill in that end. The chain links TRBV18 to TRBJ2-7, with 7 bases aligning to TRBD1. Trimming removed 2 bases from V and 6 bases from J; junction bases left unmatched: 10. Germline V CDR1 and CDR2: KGHSH, LQKENI. This CDR3 region has 15 residues. The CDR3 DNA, read in part, is TGTGCCAGCTCACCATCCGGGACAGCAACCGGCGAG. Protein product: CASSPSGTATGE. The CDR3 reads in full as CASSPSGTATGEQYF. Full variable domain (rest looked up from reference TRBV18 and TRBJ2-7): NAGVMQNPRHLVRRRGQEARLRCSPMKGHSHVYWYRQLPEEGLKFMVYLQKENIIDESGMPKERFSAEFPKEGPSILRIQQVVRGDSAAYFCASSPSGTATGEQYFGPGTRLTVT.

This clone was seen a handful of times. The CDR3 goes on 3 residues after the read ends, and that part is filled in from the germline J gene. V and J are TRBV2 and TRBJ2-5, with 11 nucleotides matching TRBD2. The CDR3 has 14 residues. Germline V gene data show CDR1 as SNHLY and CDR2 as FYNNEI. Trimming at V came to 4 bases and at J to 5 bases, leaving 3 bases not matched to a gene. CDR3 bases read: TGTGCCAGCAGTGCGACTAGCGGGAAGGAGACC. This gives the protein CASSATSGKET. The complete CDR3 sequence is CASSATSGKETQYF.

This clone has more than one count but fewer than ten. The read finishes 3 residues shy of the CDR3 end, and the germline J gene is used to complete it. The chain combines TRBV19 with TRBJ1-2; 8 bases are shared with TRBD1. Germline CDR1 LNHDA, CDR2 SQIVND (reference sequence). The ends lost 5 bases at V and 6 bases at J; junction bases unmatched: 11. This CDR3 is 15 amino acids long. The CDR3 bases that were read are TGTGCCAGTAGTGCCAGGGGGCGCGTTTTTGATGGC. This sequence encodes CASSARGRVFDG. From start to end, the CDR3 is CASSARGRVFDGYTF.

As for this clone: The CDR3 is cut off 3 residues early in the read; its end comes from the germline J gene. The chain has TRBV11-2 and TRBJ2-1; perhaps TRBD1 as D (6 bases). The ends were cut back, 4 bases at V and 5 bases at J, with 12 bases in the middle. This CDR3 region has 14 residues. Germline CDR1 and CDR2: SGHAT and FQNNGV. CDR3 DNA (partial): TGTGCCAGCAGCTCTAGGGGGACCAACAATGAG. Protein sequence: CASSSRGTNNE. The whole CDR3 region reads CASSSRGTNNEQFF.

There are a few counts of this clone. The read is 3 residues too short to cover the CDR3 end, so that end is filled in from the germline J gene. The V call is TRBV7-3, the J call TRBJ2-3; 9 nucleotides line up with TRBD1. Germline assignment: CDR1 SGHTA and CDR2 FQGTGA. The CDR3 has 16 residues. The junction had 7 bases not matched to a gene; V was cut back by 4 bases and J by 2 bases. This CDR3 reads CASSSGDRVATDTQYF. The sequenced CDR3 bases are TGTGCCAGCAGCTCGGGGGACAGGGTGGCCACAGATACG.

This clone has more than one count but fewer than ten. The read terminates 3 residues before the CDR3 end, so the remaining end is supplied by the germline J gene. The V and J genes are TRBV2 and TRBJ1-6, with TRBD1 matching 8 bases. This CDR3 spans 14 amino acids. The J segment lost 10 bases and the V segment lost 7 bases, leaving 9 bases of the junction unmatched. Germline assignment: CDR1 SNHLY and CDR2 FYNNEI. Here the CDR3 reads CASTTGGRGSPLHF. Incomplete CDR3 DNA: TGTGCCAGCACAACAGGGGGACGGGGCTCACCC.

Comments on this clone: The read halts 3 residues ahead of the CDR3 end, with the missing end drawn from the germline J gene. The genes are TRBV18 and TRBJ1-2, with TRBD1 as a possible D gene (5 bases). Trimming shortened V by 3 bases and J by 6 bases, and 8 bases separated the two germline ends. Germline V gene lookup returns CDR1 KGHSH and CDR2 LQKENI. The CDR3 is 12 amino acids. CDR3 DNA (partial): TGTGCCAGCTCACCGCGGGGGGATGGC. As protein: CASSPRGDG. The CDR3, in full, reads CASSPRGDGYTF.

In this sample, this clone turned up a few times. The read gets to within 3 residues of the CDR3 end, and the germline J gene fills in the rest. The rearrangement joins TRBV7-9 to TRBJ2-5; 9 positions match TRBD1. Germline values: CDR1 SEHNR, CDR2 FQNEAQ (reference sequence). V trimming: 4 bases; J trimming: 5 bases; junction bases outside the gene matches: 2. This CDR3 has 13 amino acids. The part of the CDR3 DNA that was read is TGTGCCAGCAGCTCCGACAGGGGGGAGACC. This translates into CASSSDRGET. The whole CDR3 protein is CASSSDRGETQYF.

This clone was counted ten times or more. CDR3 protein: CSARTGLAGVARRGEQFF. The sequenced CDR3 bases are TGCAGTGCTAGAACCGGACTAGCGGGAGTCGCCCGCCGGGGTGAG. V is TRBV20-1 and J is TRBJ2-1; 13 positions match TRBD2. With the read ending 3 residues before the CDR3 end, the germline J gene is used to fill in that end. Trimming removed 2 bases from V and 9 bases from J; junction bases left unmatched: 16. CDR1 DFQATT and CDR2 SNEGSKA come from the germline V gene (reference sequence). The CDR3 is made up of 18 amino acids.

This clone has ten or more counts. The observed sequence ends 3 residues before the CDR3 terminus, with the missing tail filled in from the germline J gene. J is TRBJ2-3 and V is TRBV18, with 8 bases identical to TRBD1. After removal of 4 bases from V and 2 bases from J, the junction contained 8 bases not matched to a gene. Per germline, CDR1 KGHSH and CDR2 LQKENI. The CDR3 consists of 16 residues. The CDR3 sequence: CASSLQGAPATDTQYF. CDR3 bases read: TGTGCCAGCTCACTCCAGGGGGCCCCTGCCACAGATACG.

This clone was seen a handful of times. The CDR3 extends 3 residues past the end of the read, so its final part is completed from the germline J gene. The chain links TRBV6-1 to TRBJ1-1; weak D call: TRBD1 (6 bases). The CDR3 is made up of 14 amino acids. Germline V gene lookup returns CDR1 MNHNS and CDR2 SASEGT. V lost 5 bases and J lost 0, with 10 bases in between. The sequenced CDR3 bases are TGTGCCAGCAGTAAAGGGGGGGTGAACACTGAA. Translation gives CASSKGGVNTE. The full CDR3 is CASSKGGVNTEAFF.

This clone was seen a handful of times. The DNA ends 3 residues before the CDR3 does, and the rest of the CDR3 is filled in from the germline J gene. The V call is TRBV19, the J call TRBJ2-4; 11 bases align to TRBD2. This CDR3 spans 15 amino acids. V shed 8 bases and J 6 bases; nucleotides not matched to a gene: 9. CDR1 is LNHDA and CDR2 is SQIVND in the germline V gene (reference sequence). The CDR3 sequence is CASATSGNGGNIQYF. The CDR3 bases that were read are TGTGCCAGTGCGACTAGCGGGAACGGAGGAAACATT.

As concerns this clone: The read ends 3 residues before the CDR3 terminus; that terminus is restored from the germline J gene. The gene calls are TRBV5-3 and TRBJ2-7, with 13 positions matching TRBD2. TRBV5-3 is filed as an ORF, its function uncertain. The CDR3 has 20 residues. V lost 0 bases, J lost 2 bases, and 14 bases stayed unmatched. The CDR3 loop is CARSLEPGLAGLYGPYEQYF. The part of the CDR3 DNA that was read is TGTGCCAGAAGCTTGGAACCGGGACTAGCGGGATTATATGGGCCCTACGAG.

Remarks on this clone: The read is 3 residues too short to cover the CDR3 end, so that end is filled in from the germline J gene. The chain recombines TRBV11-2 with TRBJ1-2; D might be TRBD1 (6 bases). CDR1 is SGHAT and CDR2 is FQNNGV in the germline V gene. Trimming stripped 5 bases from V and 3 bases from J, with 16 bases between. There are 15 residues in the CDR3. This CDR3 is CASSHGTLTYYGYTF. Incomplete CDR3 DNA: TGTGCCAGCAGCCACGGGACACTAACCTACTATGGC.

As for this clone: From the germline J gene comes the end of the CDR3, since the read stops 3 residues before it. The V call is TRBV19, the J call TRBJ2-1; the D gene is possibly TRBD2 (5 bases). This CDR3 contains 16 residues. Trimming shortened V by 7 bases and J by 8 bases, and 24 bases separated the two germline ends. Germline-derived CDR1 and CDR2 are LNHDA and SQIVND (reference sequence). This CDR3 is CASKPAAAASHDEQFF. CDR3 bases read: TGTGCCAGTAAGCCGGCGGCAGCGGCAAGTCATGATGAG.

For this clone: The CDR3 end lies 3 residues beyond the end of the read and is filled in from the germline J gene. The genes are TRBV2 and TRBJ2-3; tentative D call: TRBD1 (6 bases). Germline lookup yields CDR1 SNHLY and CDR2 FYNNEI. The CDR3 sequence is 15 residues long. Between the trimmed V and J ends, which lost 5 bases and 1 base, there was a span of 13 bases. This CDR3 is CASSTQGRGTDTQYF. Incomplete CDR3 DNA: TGTGCCAGCAGTACACAGGGACGGGGCACAGATACG. The full variable domain, with the rest looked up from reference TRBV2 and TRBJ2-3, is EPEVTQTPSHQVTQMGQEVILRCVPISNHLYFYWYRQILGQKVEFLVSFYNNEISEKSEIFDDQFSVERPDGSNFTLKIRSTKLEDSAMYFCASSTQGRGTDTQYFGPGTRLTVL.

A word on this clone: The CDR3 end is not reached by the read, which stops 3 residues before it; the germline J gene fills it in. V gene TRBV23-1 combines with J gene TRBJ2-2; the match to TRBD2 covers 7 bases. TRBV23-1 is an ORF; its function is uncertain. This CDR3 is 16 amino acids long. Trimming removed 4 bases from V and 2 bases from J; junction bases left unmatched: 7. CDR3 DNA, as far as it was read: TGCGCCAGCAGTCTACAGCGGGGAGCAAACACCGGGGAG. Its protein product is CASSLQRGANTGE. The entire CDR3 is CASSLQRGANTGELFF.